This T cell receptor (beta chain) was documented in a study of cytomegalovirus exposure and HLA in healthy donors. The PCR made use of 60 Vbeta and 13 Jbeta primers. TCRdb keeps only in-frame clones here, not all; method: immunoSEQ multiplex PCR. Of under 150,000 clones detected, about two thirds appear once; the ten largest clones hold roughly 4.7%. The germline CDR1 and CDR2 sequences are KGHSH and LQKENI. This CDR3 is 14 amino acids long. Trimming at V came to 3 bases and at J to 6 bases, leaving 3 bases not matched to a gene. V and J are TRBV18 and TRBJ2-2; TRBD1 matches at 8 bases. Sequencing was done on a sample of PBMCs. The TCR sequence derives from a man aged 55-75 years in good health and CMV-seronegative. The DNA for the CDR3 is TGTGCCAGCTCACCGGACAGGGACCCCGGGGAGCTGTTTTTT. Amino acid sequence: CASSPDRDPGELFF.